The rows below give T cell receptor beta chains drawn from one sample of a study of Ad26.COV2.S vaccination and SARS-CoV-2 variants. This table comes from immunoSEQ multiplex PCR, and its TCRdb copy is limited to in-frame clones, with some not included. Among around 450,000 clones listed, more than 75% were seen once. The specimen was peripheral blood, collected in a trial of Ad26.COV2.S vaccine versus placebo. Every receptor here comes from a person between 18 and 60 years old who received the Ad26.COV2.S COVID-19 vaccine or a placebo. Each CDR3 is given with its conserved first and last residue. The D gene is left open where the match is weak.

d_gene	v_gene	j_gene	CDR3nt	CDR3aa
TRBD1	TRBV3-1/TRBV3-2	TRBJ1-6	TGTGCCAGCAGCCTTCGACAGGGGAATAATTCACCCCTCCACTTT	CASSLRQGNNSPLHF
.	TRBV5-4	TRBJ2-1	TGTGCCAGCAGCTTAGTGGGGAAGGACAATGAGCAGTTCTTC	CASSLVGKDNEQFF
TRBD1	TRBV30	TRBJ1-6	TGTGCTTCTAGGGACAGGATGAATTCACCCCTCCACTTT	CASRDRMNSPLHF
.	TRBV6-2/TRBV6-3	TRBJ2-7	TGTGCCAGCTGTTATCTCGGGGGGCCCCGCTACGAGCAGTACTTC	CASCYLGGPRYEQYF
TRBD1	TRBV4-1	TRBJ1-5	TGCGCCAGCAGCCAAGGACAGGGGCCAAGCAATCAGCCCCAGCATTTT	CASSQGQGPSNQPQHF
.	TRBV2	TRBJ2-7	TGTGCCAGCGGTCGGGGTCGCTACGAGCAGTACTTC	CASGRGRYEQYF
.	TRBV19	TRBJ2-2	TGTGCCAGTAGTATAGACTCAGGGTCCACCGGGGAGCTGTTTTTT	CASSIDSGSTGELFF
.	TRBV27	TRBJ2-7	TGTGCCAGCAGTTATCGGGGCCCAACCTACGAGCAGTACTTC	CASSYRGPTYEQYF
.	TRBV6-5	TRBJ1-2	TGTGCCAGCGGATACTCGGGGTATGGCTACACCTTC	CASGYSGYGYTF
TRBD2	TRBV27	TRBJ2-1	TGTGCCAGCAGTCCCCGCGGGGGGGACTCCTACAATGAGCAGTTCTTC	CASSPRGGDSYNEQFF
.	TRBV4-1	TRBJ1-3	TGCGCCAGCAGCCAAGAAATCGTAAAGGGGTTGGTTGAAACTGGAAACACCATATATTTT	CASSQEIVKGLVETGNTIYF
.	TRBV5-1	TRBJ2-7	TGCGCCAGCAGCTGGGACGCCGCCTACGAGCAGTACTTC	CASSWDAAYEQYF
.	TRBV7-2	TRBJ1-3	TGTGCCAGCAGCTTAGCGAAGGGGGGCGGAAACACCATATATTTT	CASSLAKGGGNTIYF
.	TRBV18	TRBJ1-6	TGTGCCAGCTCATCAAAGAGGCAGGGAGACAATTCACCCCTCCACTTT	CASSSKRQGDNSPLHF